The 14 T cell receptor delta chains in this list originate from one sample, sequenced in a study of gamma delta lymphoproliferative disorders and STAT genes. Sequencing used genomic DNA taken from PBMCs of patients and controls. TCRdb called clones from the multiplex PCR reads again using CATT. This table holds around 3,100 delta-chain clones, more than 1% found once. Sequenced input: blood. The source of these receptors is a human donor in good health.

This clone has just a few counts. TCRdb's protein, taken from a much larger clone, differs from this DNA's translation at residue 10, likely owing to a read error; the protein displayed comes from the DNA. The J gene is TRDJ1, the V gene TRDV2; 11 bases are shared with TRDD3. From germline, CDR1 is GEAIGNYY and CDR2 EKD. V shed 3 bases and J 8 bases; nucleotides not matched to a gene: 13. The length of the CDR3 is 16 residues. The CDR3, as DNA: TGTGCCTGTGACGTGGTGGGGGATACGGGTACGTCAAAACTCATCTTT. Translating gives CACDVVGDTGTSKLIF.

Comment on this clone: A far larger clone differs by one base, so this is likely a read error. This CDR3 is also generated by other DNA sequences in the sample. The chain combines TRDV2 with TRDJ1, with 13 positions matching TRDD3. The CDR3 consists of 20 residues. CDR1 is GEAIGNYY and CDR2 is EKD in the germline V gene. The CDR3 reads CACDTVADWGIRGVTDKLIF. The DNA of the CDR3 is TGTGCCTGTGACACCGTCGCCGACTGGGGGATACGCGGGGTCACCGACAAACTCATCTTT.

This clone was observed a handful of times. The J gene is TRDJ1, while no V gene call was made; TRDD2 is the table's D call and was not checked against the DNA. CDR3 length: 14 residues. This CDR3 is CASLCLPTALLGIF. In nucleotides, the CDR3 is TGTGCTTCATTGTGCCTTCCTACGGCCCTACTAGGGATCTTT.

Worth noting for this clone: TCRdb records a much larger clone's protein for this DNA, with a difference at residue 8 that likely arises from a read error; the protein given is the translation of the DNA. The chain is built from TRDV2 and TRDJ1, with 13 bases lining up with TRDD3. The CDR3 is made up of 19 amino acids. Germline CDR1 is GEAIGNYY and CDR2 is EKD. J lost 1 base, V lost 1 base, and 11 bases had no gene match. The chain's CDR3 is CACDTVGILGDTSTDKLIF. CDR3 sequence (DNA): TGTGCCTGTGACACTGTTGGAATACTGGGGGATACGAGCACCGATAAACTCATCTTT.

This clone has only a few counts. This likely reflects a read error, since a far larger clone is one base away. Other DNA sequences from this sample encode an identical CDR3 as well. This chain links TRDV2 with TRDJ1; TRDD3 aligns across 11 bases. V trimming: 4 bases; J trimming: 0 bases; junction bases outside the gene matches: 18. CDR3 length equals 20 residues. The germline V gene has CDR1 GEAIGNYY and CDR2 EKD. CDR3 nucleotide sequence: TGTGCCTGTGATACCGTGTCGAACTGGGGGATAGAAGGGGACACCGATAAACTCATCTTT. The encoded protein is CACDTVSNWGIEGDTDKLIF.

Regarding this clone: A far larger clone is one nucleotide away, so this likely arose from a read error. Other nucleotide sequences in the sample specify the same CDR3. The DNA of the CDR3 is TGTGCCTGTGACACACTGGGGCCTGGGCTGGGCCCAACCGATAAACTCATCTTT. Amino acid sequence: CACDTLGPGLGPTDKLIF. V and J are TRDV2 and TRDJ1; TRDD3 agrees at 7 bases. Germline CDR1 and CDR2: GEAIGNYY and EKD. Trimming took 1 base from V and 2 from J; bases not matched to a gene: 15. The CDR3 has 18 residues.

In the case of this clone: The TCRdb protein comes from a much larger clone and disagrees with this DNA's translation at residue 14, likely due to a read error; the protein given here is derived from the DNA. This sequence joins TRDV2 and TRDJ1, with 13 positions matching TRDD3. Germline CDR1 is GEAIGNYY and CDR2 is EKD. This CDR3 comprises 20 residues. V lost 0 bases, J lost 1 base, and 13 bases stayed unmatched. CDR3 coding DNA: TGTGCCTGTGACACCGTCGCCGACTGGGGGATACGCGGGATCACCGATAAACTCATCTTT. Protein sequence: CACDTVADWGIRGITDKLIF.

In the case of this clone: Given a far larger clone just one base away, this is likely a sequencing read error. This same CDR3 is encoded by further DNA sequences in the sample. This chain connects TRDV2 to TRDJ1, with TRDD3 as a possible D gene (6 bases). The CDR3 is 17 residues long. Germline CDR1 GEAIGNYY, CDR2 EKD. The CDR3 region has the DNA TGCGCCTGTGACCCGGTTATGGGGGGTCGGTACACCGATAAACTCATCTTT. This codes for CACDPVMGGRYTDKLIF.

Notes on this clone: TCRdb assigns this DNA the protein of a much larger clone, which departs from its translation at residue 4; this likely reflects a read error, and the protein shown comes from translating the DNA. The rearrangement links TRDV2 to TRDJ1, with 13 bases lining up with TRDD3. The length of the CDR3 is 17 residues. From germline, CDR1 is GEAIGNYY and CDR2 EKD. The trim removed 5 bases at V and 5 bases at J, leaving 13 bases unmatched. The CDR3 loop reads CACGPVLGDTPEDKLIF. CDR3 sequence (DNA): TGTGCCTGTGGCCCAGTACTGGGGGATACGCCGGAGGATAAACTCATCTTT.

On this clone: With a far larger clone one base away, a read error is the likely cause. Other nucleotide sequences from this sample produce the same CDR3. The V gene is TRDV2, the J gene TRDJ1; 8 nucleotides agree with TRDD3. The germline CDR1 and CDR2 sequences are GEAIGNYY and EKD. The junction had 8 bases not matched to a gene; V was cut back by 1 base and J by 2 bases. CDR3 size: 16 residues. CDR3 sequence reads: CACDTVGILPTDKLIF. CDR3 coding DNA: TGTGCCTGTGACACGGTGGGGATACTCCCTACCGATAAACTCATCTTT.

For this clone: The likely explanation is a read error, given a far larger clone one base away. Other DNA sequences in this sample translate to the same CDR3. The CDR3 nucleotides read TGTGCCTGTGAGCAACTAGGGGATACGACCGATAAACTCATCTTT. The encoded protein is CACEQLGDTTDKLIF. V usage is TRDV2 and J usage is TRDJ1; 9 bases align to TRDD3. V lost 4 bases to trimming and J lost 2 bases; unmatched junction nucleotides: 7. Germline V lookup: CDR1 GEAIGNYY, CDR2 EKD. This CDR3 has 15 amino acids.

This clone was seen a few times. A far bigger clonotype differs at one base, so this is likely a read error. Other DNA variants within this sample encode the same CDR3. The CDR3 sequence is CACVGLGVDTDKLIF. The CDR3 DNA follows: TGTGCCTGTGTGGGGCTGGGGGTCGATACCGATAAACTCATCTTT. The V gene is TRDV2, the J gene TRDJ1, with 7 nucleotides matching TRDD3. Trimming cost V 5 bases and J 2 bases; bases outside gene matches: 10. This CDR3 is built from 15 residues. Germline lookup yields CDR1 GEAIGNYY and CDR2 EKD.

On this clone itself: For this DNA, TCRdb reports the protein of a much larger clone, which diverges at residue 5, most likely from a read error; the protein presented here is translated directly from the DNA. The V call is TRDV2, the J call TRDJ1; a possible D gene is TRDD3 (5 bases). Germline-derived CDR1 and CDR2 are GEAIGNYY and EKD. CDR3 length equals 17 residues. V lost 3 bases, J lost 4 bases, and 23 bases lay in between. In DNA form, the CDR3 reads TGTGCCTGTGACGCCGTAGAAGCCCAAGGGGGTCACGATAAACTCATCTTT. Translating gives CACDAVEAQGGHDKLIF.

This clone was seen more than once but under ten times. This DNA's translation differs at residue 7 from TCRdb's protein, which comes from a much larger clone; a read error is likely, and the protein shown is translated from the DNA. The rearrangement links TRDV2 to TRDJ1, with D perhaps matching TRDD3 (5 bases). V lost 2 bases and J lost 0, with 15 bases in between. The CDR3 runs 16 residues. The germline V gene has CDR1 GEAIGNYY and CDR2 EKD. The CDR3, as DNA: TGTGCCTGTGACAGACTGGAGGATAGAAACACCGATAAACTCATCTTT. It specifies CACDRLEDRNTDKLIF.